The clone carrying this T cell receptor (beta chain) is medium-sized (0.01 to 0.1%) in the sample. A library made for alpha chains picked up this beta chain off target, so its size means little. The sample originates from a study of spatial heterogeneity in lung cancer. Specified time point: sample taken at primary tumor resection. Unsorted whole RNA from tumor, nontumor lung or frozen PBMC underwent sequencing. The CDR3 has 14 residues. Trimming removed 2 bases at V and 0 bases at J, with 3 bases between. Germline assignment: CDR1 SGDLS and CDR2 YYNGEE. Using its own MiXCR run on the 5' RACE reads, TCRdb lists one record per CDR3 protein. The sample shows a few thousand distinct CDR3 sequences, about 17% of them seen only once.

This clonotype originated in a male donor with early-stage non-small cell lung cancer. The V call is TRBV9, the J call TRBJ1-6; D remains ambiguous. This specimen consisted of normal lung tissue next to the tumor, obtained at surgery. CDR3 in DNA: TGTGCCAGCAGCGTTAGCTCCTATAATTCACCCCTCCACTTT. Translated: CASSVSSYNSPLHF.